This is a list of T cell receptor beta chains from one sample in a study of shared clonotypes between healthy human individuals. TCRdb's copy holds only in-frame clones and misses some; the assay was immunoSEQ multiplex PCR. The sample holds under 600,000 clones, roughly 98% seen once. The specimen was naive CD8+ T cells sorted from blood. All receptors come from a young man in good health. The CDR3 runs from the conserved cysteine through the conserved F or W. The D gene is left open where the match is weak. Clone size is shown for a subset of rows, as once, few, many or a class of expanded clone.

cdr3_nt: TGTGCCAGCAGCTCGTACAGGGGGCGATCCGGCTACGAGCAGTACTTC; cdr3_aa: CASSSYRGRSGYEQYF; d_call: TRBD1; v_call: TRBV7-2; clone_size: -; j_call: TRBJ2-7
cdr3_nt: TGTGCCAGCAGCGTAGACGGCAATGAGCAGTTCTTC; cdr3_aa: CASSVDGNEQFF; d_call: -; v_call: TRBV11-2; clone_size: -; j_call: TRBJ2-1
cdr3_nt: TGTGCCAGCAGTGGTATACACAGGGAGAACACTGAAGCTTTCTTT; cdr3_aa: CASSGIHRENTEAFF; d_call: -; v_call: TRBV28; clone_size: -; j_call: TRBJ1-1
cdr3_nt: TGTGCCAGCAGTCAACTTGGGGGTGATTTAAGGGATACGCAGTATTTT; cdr3_aa: CASSQLGGDLRDTQYF; d_call: -; v_call: TRBV6-6; clone_size: -; j_call: TRBJ2-3
cdr3_nt: TGTGCCACCAGGGGACAGAAAGAGACCCAGTACTTC; cdr3_aa: CATRGQKETQYF; d_call: TRBD1; v_call: TRBV15; clone_size: -; j_call: TRBJ2-5
cdr3_nt: TGTGCCAGTAGTATAGGAAGTATGAACACTGAAGCTTTCTTT; cdr3_aa: CASSIGSMNTEAFF; d_call: -; v_call: TRBV19; clone_size: -; j_call: TRBJ1-1
cdr3_nt: TGCGCCAGCAGCTACGGACTAGCGGAGTACAATGAGCAGTTCTTC; cdr3_aa: CASSYGLAEYNEQFF; d_call: TRBD2; v_call: TRBV5-1; clone_size: -; j_call: TRBJ2-1
cdr3_nt: TGTGCCAGCAGTAGGCGGGGGTCCTACAATGAGCAGTTCTTC; cdr3_aa: CASSRRGSYNEQFF; d_call: TRBD2; v_call: TRBV25-1; clone_size: -; j_call: TRBJ2-1
cdr3_nt: TGTGCCAGCAGCTCGGGAGGGGACACAGATACGCAGTATTTT; cdr3_aa: CASSSGGDTDTQYF; d_call: TRBD2; v_call: TRBV27; clone_size: -; j_call: TRBJ2-3
cdr3_nt: TGTGCCAGCAGTTTATATATTAGCGGGAGGTTCAATGAGCAGTTCTTC; cdr3_aa: CASSLYISGRFNEQFF; d_call: TRBD2; v_call: TRBV28; clone_size: -; j_call: TRBJ2-1
cdr3_nt: TGCGCCACCGCGCCTGGAGCCTTCGGACAAGAGACCCAGTACTTC; cdr3_aa: CATAPGAFGQETQYF; d_call: -; v_call: TRBV10-2; clone_size: once; j_call: TRBJ2-5
cdr3_nt: TGCGCCAGCAGCCGAGTCGGCGGAGCCTCCTCTGGGGCCAACGTCCTGACTTTC; cdr3_aa: CASSRVGGASSGANVLTF; d_call: -; v_call: TRBV4-1; clone_size: -; j_call: TRBJ2-6
cdr3_nt: TGTGCCAGCAGCTCGACAGGGAGCTCCTACGAGCAGTACTTC; cdr3_aa: CASSSTGSSYEQYF; d_call: TRBD1; v_call: TRBV7-9; clone_size: -; j_call: TRBJ2-7
cdr3_nt: TGCGCCAGCAAAGGACTAGCGGCCCGCACAGATACGCAGTATTTT; cdr3_aa: CASKGLAARTDTQYF; d_call: TRBD2; v_call: TRBV10-2; clone_size: -; j_call: TRBJ2-3
cdr3_nt: TGCAGCGTTCCTCCTATGTTAGTTGGGTACAATGAGCAGTTCTTC; cdr3_aa: CSVPPMLVGYNEQFF; d_call: -; v_call: TRBV29-1; clone_size: -; j_call: TRBJ2-1
cdr3_nt: TGTGCCAGTTCCTGGGGGGGAGGTCAGCCCCAGCATTTT; cdr3_aa: CASSWGGGQPQHF; d_call: -; v_call: TRBV19; clone_size: -; j_call: TRBJ1-5
cdr3_nt: TGTGCCAGCAGTAACCGGGACAACGAAAAACTGTTTTTT; cdr3_aa: CASSNRDNEKLFF; d_call: -; v_call: TRBV6-6; clone_size: once; j_call: TRBJ1-4
cdr3_nt: TGTGCCAGCAGCTCTGGACAGAGCTACGAGCAGTACTTC; cdr3_aa: CASSSGQSYEQYF; d_call: -; v_call: TRBV11-2; clone_size: -; j_call: TRBJ2-7
cdr3_nt: TGTGCCAGCTCACCACCGGGACAGGGGATCCACAATGAGCAGTTCTTC; cdr3_aa: CASSPPGQGIHNEQFF; d_call: TRBD1; v_call: TRBV18; clone_size: -; j_call: TRBJ2-1
cdr3_nt: TGTGCCAGCAGCCTTTTCTGGACAGGGTCCTACGAGCAGTACTTC; cdr3_aa: CASSLFWTGSYEQYF; d_call: TRBD1; v_call: TRBV5-5; clone_size: -; j_call: TRBJ2-7
cdr3_nt: TGTGCCAGCAGCTTGGGACTAGCGGAGAACAATGAGCAGTTCTTC; cdr3_aa: CASSLGLAENNEQFF; d_call: TRBD2; v_call: TRBV7-3; clone_size: once; j_call: TRBJ2-1
cdr3_nt: TGTGCCAGCAGTTCTCGACAAGGGTACGGCTACACCTTC; cdr3_aa: CASSSRQGYGYTF; d_call: -; v_call: TRBV28; clone_size: -; j_call: TRBJ1-2
cdr3_nt: TGTGCCTGGAGTGAGGTAGGACAGCCGAACTATGGCTACACCTTC; cdr3_aa: CAWSEVGQPNYGYTF; d_call: -; v_call: TRBV30; clone_size: -; j_call: TRBJ1-2
cdr3_nt: TGTGCCAGCCACAGGGGGCTATCGCACGAGCAGTACTTC; cdr3_aa: CASHRGLSHEQYF; d_call: TRBD1; v_call: TRBV18; clone_size: -; j_call: TRBJ2-7
cdr3_nt: TGTGCCAGCACGGGACAGCATATCCAGCCCCAGCATTTT; cdr3_aa: CASTGQHIQPQHF; d_call: TRBD1; v_call: TRBV6-6; clone_size: once; j_call: TRBJ1-5
cdr3_nt: TGCAGCGTTGATTGGGACCAGGTCGGAGAGACCCAGTACTTC; cdr3_aa: CSVDWDQVGETQYF; d_call: -; v_call: TRBV29-1; clone_size: -; j_call: TRBJ2-5
cdr3_nt: TGTGCCTTAGGGGACAGTGTCGATCAGCCCCAGCATTTT; cdr3_aa: CALGDSVDQPQHF; d_call: TRBD1; v_call: TRBV6-1; clone_size: -; j_call: TRBJ1-5
cdr3_nt: TGCAGCGCCGCAGGCGGGAGTAGAAGATCAGATACGCAGTATTTT; cdr3_aa: CSAAGGSRRSDTQYF; d_call: TRBD2; v_call: TRBV29-1; clone_size: -; j_call: TRBJ2-3
cdr3_nt: TGTGCCAGCAGTGACAGCAGCTACGAGCAGTACTTC; cdr3_aa: CASSDSSYEQYF; d_call: -; v_call: TRBV2; clone_size: -; j_call: TRBJ2-7
cdr3_nt: TGTGCCAGTATCCGGACAGGGCGGAACACCGGGGAGCTGTTTTTT; cdr3_aa: CASIRTGRNTGELFF; d_call: TRBD1; v_call: TRBV19; clone_size: -; j_call: TRBJ2-2
cdr3_nt: TGTGCCTGGAGTGATCTCCCACCGCTCGACACCGGGGAGCTGTTTTTT; cdr3_aa: CAWSDLPPLDTGELFF; d_call: -; v_call: TRBV30; clone_size: -; j_call: TRBJ2-2
cdr3_nt: TGTGCCAGCAGCTTAGGGACTAGCGGGACCTCCTCCGGGGAGCTGTTTTTT; cdr3_aa: CASSLGTSGTSSGELFF; d_call: TRBD2; v_call: TRBV7-9; clone_size: -; j_call: TRBJ2-2
cdr3_nt: TGTGCCAGCAGTCTCACAGGGGCTGTCACTGAAGCTTTCTTT; cdr3_aa: CASSLTGAVTEAFF; d_call: TRBD1; v_call: TRBV27; clone_size: -; j_call: TRBJ1-1
cdr3_nt: TGTGCCAGCAGTTACCCCTTGACAGGGGGGGAAGGCTACACCTTC; cdr3_aa: CASSYPLTGGEGYTF; d_call: TRBD1; v_call: TRBV6-5; clone_size: -; j_call: TRBJ1-2
cdr3_nt: TGTGCCAGCAGCTCCGGGACGGCAGACAATGAGCAGTTCTTC; cdr3_aa: CASSSGTADNEQFF; d_call: -; v_call: TRBV7-9; clone_size: -; j_call: TRBJ2-1
cdr3_nt: TGTGCCAGCAGCGACCGGGACAGGGGTATATACGAGCAGTACTTC; cdr3_aa: CASSDRDRGIYEQYF; d_call: TRBD1; v_call: TRBV28; clone_size: -; j_call: TRBJ2-7
cdr3_nt: TGTGCCAGCAGTCTACCTAGCGGGGGCACAGATACGCAGTATTTT; cdr3_aa: CASSLPSGGTDTQYF; d_call: TRBD2; v_call: TRBV27; clone_size: -; j_call: TRBJ2-3
cdr3_nt: TGCGCCAGCAGCCCGAGGAGCAATCAGCCCCAGCATTTT; cdr3_aa: CASSPRSNQPQHF; d_call: -; v_call: TRBV5-1; clone_size: -; j_call: TRBJ1-5
cdr3_nt: TGTGCCACCAGCAGAGGGGGCGCAGGGACGCAAGAGACCCAGTACTTC; cdr3_aa: CATSRGGAGTQETQYF; d_call: -; v_call: TRBV15; clone_size: -; j_call: TRBJ2-5
cdr3_nt: TGTGCCAGCAGCCGCAGCGGTCGGGGGGAGCAGTACTTC; cdr3_aa: CASSRSGRGEQYF; d_call: -; v_call: TRBV7-9; clone_size: -; j_call: TRBJ2-7
cdr3_nt: TGCGCCAGCAGTGAGTCCCTGTTGGACAGAAACGGTGAGGATCAGCCCCAGCATTTT; cdr3_aa: CASSESLLDRNGEDQPQHF; d_call: -; v_call: TRBV10-2; clone_size: -; j_call: TRBJ1-5
cdr3_nt: TGTGCCAGCAGTGCCCCGGGGAGGGACCGTCAGGTTTTT; cdr3_aa: CASSAPGRDRQVF; d_call: -; v_call: TRBV6-6; clone_size: -; j_call: TRBJ1-4
cdr3_nt: TGCGCCAGCAGCCCTCGACAGGGTTCCTACGAGCAGTACTTC; cdr3_aa: CASSPRQGSYEQYF; d_call: TRBD1; v_call: TRBV5-1; clone_size: -; j_call: TRBJ2-7
cdr3_nt: TGTGCCAGCAGTTTACTGGGGGAGATACAAGAGACCCAGTACTTC; cdr3_aa: CASSLLGEIQETQYF; d_call: -; v_call: TRBV27; clone_size: -; j_call: TRBJ2-5
cdr3_nt: TGTGCCAGCAGTTTGAGACAGGGGTATGAGCAGTACTTC; cdr3_aa: CASSLRQGYEQYF; d_call: TRBD1; v_call: TRBV27; clone_size: -; j_call: TRBJ2-7
cdr3_nt: TGTGCCAGCCCCATTCGAGGACAGAAGAACTATGGCTACACCTTC; cdr3_aa: CASPIRGQKNYGYTF; d_call: -; v_call: TRBV2; clone_size: -; j_call: TRBJ1-2
cdr3_nt: TGTGCCAGCAGGGATTACACCGGGGAGCTGTTTTTT; cdr3_aa: CASRDYTGELFF; d_call: -; v_call: TRBV7-9; clone_size: -; j_call: TRBJ2-2
cdr3_nt: TGTGCCAGCAGCTACGGACAGCTAATCAATGAGCAGTTCTTC; cdr3_aa: CASSYGQLINEQFF; d_call: -; v_call: TRBV6-5; clone_size: -; j_call: TRBJ2-1
cdr3_nt: TGCGCCAGCAGCGCCTTACTTGGACAGGCCTACGAGCAGTACTTC; cdr3_aa: CASSALLGQAYEQYF; d_call: TRBD1; v_call: TRBV5-1; clone_size: -; j_call: TRBJ2-7
cdr3_nt: TGTGCCTGGAGTGTACCAATGGGGGGAGCTCGGGAGCAGTTCTTC; cdr3_aa: CAWSVPMGGAREQFF; d_call: -; v_call: TRBV30; clone_size: -; j_call: TRBJ2-1